This TCR beta chain appears in the sequencing data of a study of cytomegalovirus exposure and HLA in healthy donors. Overall study results and limits: In vitro assays verified that three CMV-associated chains recognized CMV antigens specifically. The records held CMV serostatus as the only immune exposure information. The study flagged 150 to 200 TCR beta chains as cytomegalovirus-associated.

The PCR employed 60 Vbeta primers together with 13 Jbeta primers. Some clones are missing from TCRdb's copy, which holds only in-frame ones; the method was immunoSEQ multiplex PCR. In the table there are approximately 250,000 clones, just under 80% of which are singletons. Notes on this clone: Its target is unknown.

The germline CDR1 and CDR2 sequences are SGHNT and YYREEE (reference sequence). This CDR3 is built from 14 residues. The trim removed 2 bases at V and 4 bases at J, leaving 4 bases unmatched. The TCR originated in a boy aged 10-17 years in good health and CMV-seronegative. The chain combines TRBV5-4 with TRBJ2-7; 9 positions agree with TRBD1. Sequencing was carried out using PBMCs. The CDR3 loop is CASSFTGGHYEQYF. The CDR3 nucleotides read TGTGCCAGCAGCTTTACAGGGGGCCATTACGAGCAGTACTTC.